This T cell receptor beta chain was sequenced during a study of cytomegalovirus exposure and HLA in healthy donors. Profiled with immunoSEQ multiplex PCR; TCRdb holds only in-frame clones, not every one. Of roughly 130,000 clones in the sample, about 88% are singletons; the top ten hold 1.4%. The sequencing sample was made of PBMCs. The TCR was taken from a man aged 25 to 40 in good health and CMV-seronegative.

The CDR3 coding sequence is TGTGCCAGCAGCAAAACAAGGCAGGGGCACATCGATGAGCAGTTCTTC. This translates into CASSKTRQGHIDEQFF. The chain employs TRBV21-1 and TRBJ2-1; the D call of TRBD1 is as the table states it, not checked on the DNA. TRBV21-1 represents a pseudogene. The CDR3 runs to 16 residues.